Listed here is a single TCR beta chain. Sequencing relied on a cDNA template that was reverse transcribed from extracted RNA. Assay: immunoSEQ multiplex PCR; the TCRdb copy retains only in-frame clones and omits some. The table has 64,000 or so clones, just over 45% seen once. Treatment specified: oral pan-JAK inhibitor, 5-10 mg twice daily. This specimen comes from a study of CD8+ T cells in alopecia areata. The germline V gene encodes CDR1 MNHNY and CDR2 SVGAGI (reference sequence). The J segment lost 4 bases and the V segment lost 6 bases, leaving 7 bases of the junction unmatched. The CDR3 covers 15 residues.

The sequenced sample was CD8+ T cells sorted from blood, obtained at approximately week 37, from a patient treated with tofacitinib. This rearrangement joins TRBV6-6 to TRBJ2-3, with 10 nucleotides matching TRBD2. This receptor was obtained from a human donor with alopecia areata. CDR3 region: CASRWLAGVSDTQYF. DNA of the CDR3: TGTGCCAGCAGGTGGCTAGCGGGAGTTTCAGATACGCAGTATTTT.